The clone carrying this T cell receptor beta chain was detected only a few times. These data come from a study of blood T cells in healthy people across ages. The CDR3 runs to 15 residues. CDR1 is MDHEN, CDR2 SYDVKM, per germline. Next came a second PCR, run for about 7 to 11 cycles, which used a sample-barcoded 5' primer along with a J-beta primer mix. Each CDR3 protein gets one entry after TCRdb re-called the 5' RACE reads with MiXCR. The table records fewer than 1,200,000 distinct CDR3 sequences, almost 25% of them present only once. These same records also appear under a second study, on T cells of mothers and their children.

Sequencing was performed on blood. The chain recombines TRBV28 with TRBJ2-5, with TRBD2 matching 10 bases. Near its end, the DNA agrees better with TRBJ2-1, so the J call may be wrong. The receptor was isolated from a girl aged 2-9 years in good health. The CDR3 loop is CASSYSSGSGDEQFF. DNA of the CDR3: TGTGCCAGCAGTTACTCTAGCGGGAGTGGGGATGAGCAGTTCTTC.